The T cell receptor beta chain under discussion was sequenced for a study of beta chain features in type 1 diabetes. This clone was counted between two and nine times. Its antigen is not known. Study-wide results and limits: When Type 1 diabetes patients were examined, their TCRB CDR3s proved moderately but significantly shorter in all four CD4+ subsets.

Between the trimmed V and J ends, which lost 3 bases and 7 bases, there was a span of 13 bases. CDR3 length: 13 residues. Germline V gives CDR1 SQVTM, CDR2 ANQGSEA. The investigators reverse transcribed all of the isolated RNA, so they sequenced expressed TCRB transcripts. Profiling relied on immunoSEQ multiplex PCR, and the TCRdb table lists in-frame clones only, not all of them. The profile shows hundreds of thousands of clones, around 15% of them singletons. The chain uses TRBV29-1 and TRBJ1-5, with D perhaps TRBD1 (5 bases). The clonotype was recovered from a young man with type 1 diabetes. The specimen sequenced was naive CD4+ T cells from blood. CDR3 region: CSVDNGGGQPQHF. The CDR3 nucleotides read TGCAGCGTTGACAATGGGGGTGGGCAGCCCCAGCATTTT.